This T cell receptor beta chain was found in a study of metastatic and nonmetastatic thyroid tumors. This clone was observed many times. Distinct nucleotide sequences in the sample also encode this CDR3. There were no patients who had received any treatment before thyroid surgery. The CDR3 covers 15 residues. Trimming took 9 bases from V and 2 from J, leaving 14 bases between them. From germline, CDR1 is MNHEY and CDR2 SVGEGT. Via MiXCR, TCRdb re-called the PCR reads. This sample yields almost 85,000 clones, of which approximately 13% are seen a single time; roughly 9.1% belongs to the top ten. Sequencing was performed on tumor tissue. This TCR was recovered from a female donor with papillary thyroid cancer or a benign thyroid nodule (not recorded which). Some clones in this sample may be carry-over from other donors' samples. V and J are TRBV6-2 or TRBV6-3 and TRBJ2-6, with no clear D. The CDR3 DNA is TGTGCCAGTACAACCCGAGTCGCTGGGGCCAACGTCCTGACTTTC. As protein: CASTTRVAGANVLTF.